The clone carrying this T cell receptor beta chain appeared a few times. The antigen is undetermined. This entry is derived from a study of the immune and genomic landscape of osteosarcoma. The wider study: Under 80% had unfavorable pathologic response to standard therapy. Approximately 80% presented with localized disease at diagnosis.

Study-level points and caveats: Clonality was benchmarked against external normal skin and healthy blood data. Compared with cold C1, the hot C3 cluster had higher, still-low clonality.

The post-treatment osteosarcoma tumors were primary, local recurrence or metastasis specimens from poor-prognosis patients. V was shortened by 11 bases and J by 8 bases, with 16 bases between the two germline ends. CDR3 length equals 13 residues. Germline V CDR1 and CDR2: SNHLY, FYNNEI. Sequenced by immunoSEQ multiplex PCR; TCRdb stores in-frame clones only, minus some. This sample has about 5,900 clones, with 60% to 70% found just once. The specimen sequenced was osteosarcoma tumor tissue from the lung. This chain uses TRBV2 with TRBJ1-6; tentatively, D is TRBD1 (6 bases). This clonotype was sampled from a human donor with osteosarcoma. CDR3 protein: CAVRGGAYSPLHF. The DNA of the CDR3 is TGTGCCGTGCGCGGGGGCGCTTATTCACCCCTCCACTTT.